Following are 23 T cell receptor beta chains from one sample sequenced in a study of T cells in Graves' hyperthyroidism and ophthalmopathy. Amplification of TCR beta CDR3 regions was performed using RNA transcripts as template. The primer set for the first-round RT-PCR of the TCR CDR3 was HTBI. TCRdb analysed the multiplex PCR reads with MiXCR anew, one entry per CDR3 protein. This sample has approximately 58,000 distinct CDR3 sequences, with about 49% found just once. Source material: blood. The origin of the receptors is a woman aged 30 to 39 with Graves' ophthalmopathy.

This clonotype was seen ten or more times. The chain is built from TRBV20-1 and TRBJ2-1; D gene uncertain. CDR1 and CDR2 from the germline V gene are DFQATT and SNEGSKA (reference sequence). Trimming cost V 7 bases and J 9 bases, with 10 bases left between them. CDR3 length equals 10 residues. The CDR3 nucleotides are TGCAGTGTTGGGGTCGGTGAGCAGTTCTTC. It codes for CSVGVGEQFF.

The table lists this clonotype with a few counts. One base away lies a much larger clone, so this may be a sequencing read error. The chain carries TRBV6-4 and TRBJ2-2; 9 bases match TRBD2. Germline V gene sequence: CDR1 MRHNA, CDR2 SNTAGT. V was pared by 2 bases and J by 9 bases, with 7 bases of the junction left unmatched. CDR3 length: 15 amino acids. This CDR3 reads CASSDRASGGRELFF. CDR3 DNA: TGTGCCAGCAGTGACCGCGCAAGCGGGGGGCGGGAGCTGTTTTTT.

A word on this clonotype: The conserved final phenylalanine or tryptophan is absent from the CDR3, which likely points to a read error. The DNA is omitted, as the CDR3 cannot be located on it reliably, and the CDR3 follows TCRdb's listing. The chain uses TRBV20-1 and TRBJ1-1; the listed D gene, TRBD1, was not tested against the DNA. The CDR3 is 9 amino acids long, termini counted. From germline, CDR1 is DFQATT and CDR2 SNEGSKA (reference sequence). CDR3 sequence: CSARDLGVY.

The CDR3 nucleotides read TGTGCTAGCGCATACGTAGGGCCGGGCAATCAGCCCCAGCATTTT. Amino acid sequence: CASAYVGPGNQPQHF. The V and J genes are TRBV7-7 and TRBJ1-5, with D unresolved. CDR3 length equals 15 residues. Germline V gene lookup returns CDR1 SSHAT and CDR2 FNYEAQ (reference sequence).

This clonotype was found once. A junction boundary mismatches the germline segment, possibly from a read error. In DNA form, the CDR3 reads TGTGCTAGCAGCGTTGGACGGTCCCTTTACAATGAGCAGTTCTTC. Protein sequence: CASSVGRSLYNEQFF. The V call is TRBV7-7, the J call TRBJ2-1; D unresolved. This CDR3 comprises 15 residues. The germline gives CDR1 SSHAT, CDR2 FNYEAQ (reference sequence).

This clonotype was counted only a few times. A read error is likely, as this CDR3 ends without the conserved phenylalanine or tryptophan. This chain joins TRBV15 and TRBJ2-1, with D possibly matching TRBD2 (5 bases). CDR3 length: 17 residues. Germline CDR1 and CDR2: LNHNV and YYDKDF (reference sequence). The V end lost 1 base, the J end lost 4 bases, and 17 bases lay between the germline ends. This chain's CDR3 is CATSRGKSSTGYNEQFL. The CDR3 nucleotides read TGTGCCACCAGCAGAGGTAAGTCTAGCACGGGATACAATGAGCAGTTCCTC.

This clonotype was observed many times. The chain joins TRBV20-1 to TRBJ2-5; D not certain. The CDR3 spans 13 residues. Looked up from germline, CDR1 is DFQATT and CDR2 is SNEGSKA (reference sequence). V lost 0 bases to trimming and J lost 1 base, with 6 bases between them. CDR3 nucleotide sequence: TGCAGTGCTAGAGATTTGGGCCAAGAGACCCAGTACTTC. Translating it yields CSARDLGQETQYF.

This clonotype was seen many times. The chain recombines TRBV24-1 with TRBJ2-4; maybe TRBD1 (7 bases). In germline, CDR1 is KGHDR, CDR2 SFDVKD. V dropped 9 bases and J dropped 4 bases, with 21 bases sitting between them. The CDR3 is 16 amino acids. CDR3 sequence: CATVPRQGGFKNIQYF. CDR3 nucleotides: TGTGCCACCGTCCCCCGCCAGGGGGGTTTTAAAAACATTCAGTACTTC.

On this clonotype itself: It is likely a read error, because the conserved phenylalanine at the end of the CDR3 is missing. The CDR3 is CASSSGASGRLDTQYS. Here the CDR3 DNA reads TGTGCCAGCAGTTCCGGGGCTAGCGGGAGACTTGATACGCAGTATTCT. This chain joins TRBV6-5 and TRBJ2-3; 10 bases agree with TRBD2. From germline, CDR1 is MNHEY and CDR2 SVGAGI. V lost 4 bases, J lost 6 bases, and 10 bases stayed unmatched. The CDR3 has 16 residues.

This clonotype was counted between two and nine times. It may be a read error: a sequence one base away is much more abundant. The gene calls are TRBV6-4 and TRBJ2-2, with a possible D match to TRBD2 (5 bases). Germline-derived CDR1 and CDR2 are MRHNA and SNTAGT. This CDR3 comprises 14 residues. The CDR3 DNA follows: TGTGCCAGCAGTGTCGAGGAGAACACCGGGGAGCCGTTTTTT. It is translated as CASSVEENTGEPFF.

The rearrangement joins TRBV7-9 to TRBJ2-5; 9 bases agree with TRBD1. The CDR3 extends over 13 amino acids. J gave up 5 bases and V 7 bases, and 5 bases lay outside the gene matches. The germline CDR1 and CDR2 sequences are SEHNR and FQNEAQ (reference sequence). CDR3 DNA sequence: TGTGCCAGCATCAGGACAGGGGAGGAGACCCAGTACTTC. Protein product: CASIRTGEETQYF.

This clonotype was seen just once. The gene calls are TRBV20-1 and TRBJ2-3; 7 bases line up with TRBD2. With V trimmed by 0 bases and J by 11 bases, 14 bases remained unmatched. Germline CDR1 and CDR2: DFQATT and SNEGSKA (reference sequence). CDR3 length: 15 amino acids. In nucleotides, the CDR3 is TGCAGTGCTAGAGATCTGGGGCGGGAGTCCAACGAGCAGTATTTT. This sequence encodes CSARDLGRESNEQYF.

A word on this clonotype: Being one base from a much bigger clone, this may be a read error. This sequence joins TRBV28 and TRBJ1-5; D unclear. The CDR3 length is 15 residues. Germline V gene lookup returns CDR1 MDHEN and CDR2 SYDVKM. Between the trimmed V and J ends, which lost 2 bases and 0 bases, there was a span of 8 bases. CDR3 residues: CASSLTGYSNQPQHF. CDR3 nucleotides: TGTGCCAGCAGTTTAACGGGATATAGCAATCAGCCCCAGCATTTT.

This clonotype was observed many times. CDR3 coding DNA: TGTGCCAGCAGCTCCAGGACAGGGCTGAATGAAAAACTGTTTTTT. This codes for CASSSRTGLNEKLFF. The rearrangement uses TRBV7-9 and TRBJ1-4; 8 bases are shared with TRBD1. Trimming removed 4 bases from V and 5 bases from J; junction bases left unmatched: 6. The CDR3 is 15 residues long. The germline CDR1 and CDR2 sequences are SEHNR and FQNEAQ (reference sequence).

This chain connects TRBV6-5 to TRBJ2-3; D is uncertain. Per the germline V gene, CDR1 is MNHEY and CDR2 is SVGAGI. The CDR3 is 15 amino acids. Trimming removed 0 bases at V and 2 bases at J, with 9 bases between. CDR3 sequence reads: CASSYSGSNTDTQYF. The CDR3 DNA follows: TGTGCCAGCAGTTACTCGGGCTCTAACACAGATACGCAGTATTTT.

The rearrangement joins TRBV6-2 or TRBV6-3 to TRBJ2-1; 7 bases align to TRBD2. There are 17 residues in the CDR3. Germline lookup yields CDR1 MNHEY and CDR2 SVGEGT. V dropped 7 bases and J dropped 0; count of bases not matched to a gene: 12. The CDR3 DNA is TGTGCCAGCATTTTTGGGAGGGGCTCTGGCTCCTACAATGAGCAGTTCTTC. It yields the protein CASIFGRGSGSYNEQFF.

Regarding this clonotype: Here the CDR3 omits its conserved ending phenylalanine or tryptophan, so a read error is the likely source. It is unclear where the CDR3 begins or ends on the DNA, so no DNA is shown, and the CDR3 is as TCRdb lists it. The chain couples TRBV6-4 to TRBJ2-6; TRBD2 is the table's D call and was not checked against the DNA. The CDR3 has 10 amino acids, counting both end residues. Germline V gene sequence: CDR1 MRHNA, CDR2 SNTAGT. CDR3 sequence reads: CASSEMGGDT.

This clonotype turned up a few times. The chain joins TRBV28 to TRBJ1-1, with no clear D. CDR3 length: 11 amino acids. CDR1 and CDR2 from the germline V gene are MDHEN and SYDVKM. Between the trimmed V and J ends, which lost 6 bases and 8 bases, there was a span of 10 bases. The CDR3 DNA sequence: TGTGCCAGCAGCTTGGACGAGGAAGCTTTCTTT. Its protein product is CASSLDEEAFF.

On this clonotype itself: One junction end does not reproduce the germline sequence, and a read error may be involved. The rearrangement joins TRBV2 to TRBJ2-6; D tentatively reads TRBD1 or TRBD2 (5 bases each). This CDR3 has 15 residues. Germline CDR1 SNHLY, CDR2 FYNNEI. DNA of the CDR3: TGTGCCAGCAGTCCAGGGAACTCTGGGGGCAACGTCCTGACTTTC. It yields the protein CASSPGNSGGNVLTF.

This clonotype was seen many times. V usage is TRBV19 and J usage is TRBJ1-1, with TRBD1 as a possible D gene (5 bases). The CDR3 spans 13 residues. CDR1 and CDR2 from the germline V gene are LNHDA and SQIVND (reference sequence). Trimming removed 5 bases at V and 5 bases at J, with 12 bases between. This chain's CDR3 is CASSAYRSTEAFF. DNA of the CDR3: TGTGCCAGTAGTGCCTACAGGTCAACTGAAGCTTTCTTT. The whole variable domain, remainder taken from reference TRBV19 and TRBJ1-1, is DGGITQSPKYLFRKEGQNVTLSCEQNLNHDAMYWYRQDPGQGLRLIYYSQIVNDFQKGDIAEGYSVSREKKESFPLTVTSAQKNPTAFYLCASSAYRSTEAFFGQGTRLTVV.

The sample holds many counts of this clonotype. This chain uses TRBV15 with TRBJ1-1, with a possible D match to TRBD1 (5 bases). The V and J ends lost 3 bases and 8 bases respectively, with 10 bases between them. CDR3 length equals 12 residues. Germline assignment: CDR1 LNHNV and CDR2 YYDKDF (reference sequence). The CDR3 protein is CATSRVRQEAFF. CDR3 coding DNA: TGTGCCACCAGCAGGGTTAGACAGGAAGCTTTCTTT. Variable domain in full (rest from reference TRBV15 and TRBJ1-1): DAMVIQNPRYQVTQFGKPVTLSCSQTLNHNVMYWYQQKSSQAPKLLFHYYDKDFNNEADTPDNFQSRRPNTSFCFLDIRSPGLGDTAMYLCATSRVRQEAFFGQGTRLTVV.

This clonotype came up many times. The chain combines TRBV5-5 with TRBJ1-2, with D uncertain. Germline assignment: CDR1 SGHKS and CDR2 YYEKEE (reference sequence). The length of the CDR3 is 13 residues. Trimming shortened V by 4 bases and J by 2 bases, and 9 bases separated the two germline ends. The CDR3 spells CASSARVNYGYTF. The DNA for the CDR3 is TGTGCCAGCAGCGCCAGAGTCAACTATGGCTACACCTTC.

With respect to this clonotype: The conserved closing phenylalanine or tryptophan is absent in this CDR3, likely reflecting a read error. The CDR3 is CSARKDLASSSCEQYS. CDR3 sequence (DNA): TGCAGTGCTAGAAAGGATCTAGCCTCAAGCTCCTGCGAGCAGTACTCC. This rearrangement joins TRBV20-1 to TRBJ2-7, with D perhaps matching TRBD2 (5 bases). This CDR3 is 16 amino acids long. CDR1 DFQATT and CDR2 SNEGSKA come from the germline V gene (reference sequence).